Sequencing of this T cell receptor beta chain was carried out in a study of blood T cell repertoires in COVID-19. Only in-frame clones appear in the TCRdb table, and some are missing; sequencing was by immunoSEQ multiplex PCR. In the table there are 150,000 or so clones, 70% to 80% of which are singletons. V gave up 2 bases and J gave up 7 bases, with 12 bases separating them. The CDR3 totals 15 residues. The germline CDR1 and CDR2 sequences are MNHEY and SMNVEV (reference sequence). This clone was seen a handful of times. This receptor was identified in a woman aged 70-85 years with COVID-19, enrolled during active disease. The sequenced sample was peripheral blood. The chain uses TRBV27 and TRBJ1-6; D is perhaps TRBD1 (6 bases). In DNA, the CDR3 is TGTGCCAGCAGTTTAGGGACATCGGGGAATTCACCCCTCCACTTT. Translation: CASSLGTSGNSPLHF.